This T cell receptor beta chain came from a study of type 1 and type 2 diabetes patients (dated by TCRdb to the mid-2010s). Notes on the research overall: Recruited in China, the cohort was made up of 9 or 10 type 1 diabetes patients, four type 2 diabetes patients and roughly 6 nondiabetic controls. Similar V gene usage was observed when roughly 20-cycle and approximately 26-cycle amplification were compared, suggesting similar primer efficiencies and random PCR bias. In the study, high-throughput sequencing was used to profile TCRbeta repertoires so that type 1 diabetes, type 2 diabetes and nondiabetic individuals could be compared. The TCRbeta libraries underwent paired-end sequencing on Illumina HiSeq 2000 or MiSeq instruments. Type 2 diabetes patients were included as a disease comparison group for the type 1 diabetes patients. Across the study, CD4+ and CD8+ T cells were positively selected from PBMCs by means of CD4 or CD8 MicroBeads on MACS columns. Altogether, roughly 19 million paired-end reads were produced across the whole study. Overall study results and their limits: Since just a limited number of T2D and control samples were sequenced, some T1D-only HECs might also appear in more T2D or control samples. Type 2 diabetes and control samples had highly correlated V and J gene usage patterns, with the correlation between samples averaging roughly 0.97. Type 2 diabetes repertoires showed high diversity, significantly greater than type 1 diabetes repertoires in both CD4+ and CD8+ T cells. Only a few highly-expanded CD4+ clones (median one) were found in type 2 diabetes patients, and these clones made up a median approximately 3.7% of reads. Age and gender were not matched between study groups, possibly biasing interpretation.

Every diabetic patient fulfilled standard classification criteria for type 1 or type 2 diabetes, and glucose and C-peptide were measured using WHO-recommended methods. Donors were excluded if they had other autoimmune diseases or infections within the previous four weeks. Approximately 10 milliliters of peripheral blood were collected from each participant. PBMCs were isolated with LymphoPrep density separation. Trimming costs V 5 bases and J 2 bases, and their ends lie 7 bases apart. The CDR3, from cysteine to phenylalanine, totals 14 residues. Only the CDR3 region is kept as DNA, spanning 42 bases read in frame from base 1. Via the germline V gene, CDR1 is SGHTA and CDR2 FQGNSA. In regard to this clonotype: What antigen it recognizes has not been identified. Per-base quality was not reported, and no clone a single base away is much larger than it.

The instrument was an Illumina MiSeq. Genomic DNA from sorted T cell subsets was used as template for TCRbeta CDR3 amplification. The TCRbeta CDR3 region was amplified by multiplex PCR with 30 forward and 13 reverse primers. PCR products were purified with AMPure XP beads, after which indices and adaptors were added in a second approximately 25-cycle PCR. Before sequencing, the QIAquick Gel Extraction Kit was used to gel-purify the libraries. As for how the authors treated the data: Paired-end reads were merged using FLASH and were aligned with IgBLAST to IMGT V, D and J germline references. Reads with less than 70% alignment identity to germline references were removed, leaving roughly 12,000,000 reads across the study. CDR3 boundaries, reading frame and productivity were assigned according to IMGT definitions. Clones at or above 1% of reads were defined as highly-expanded clones, and diversity was measured by normalized Shannon entropy. Unpaired two-tailed t-tests were used to test for differences in Shannon entropy between groups. TCRdb ran its own pipeline on the public reads, namely fastp trimming at Q25 and MiXCR clone calling, and kept in-frame beta chains. A single entry per CDR3 protein holds the most common genes and DNA from its merged rows. TCRdb, not the original authors, processed these V and J calls. Counted in this sample were about 290,000 distinct CDR3 sequences; 45% to 60% of them appeared once. The ten largest make up roughly 13% of the sample.

The clonotype was recovered from a young man with type 2 diabetes. This chain is built from TRBV7-2 and TRBJ2-6; no D gene is confidently identified. The specimen was peripheral blood mononuclear cells (PBMCs). Read as DNA, the sequence is TGTGCCAGCAGCCCGCAGCCTGGGGCCAACGTCCTGACTTTC. This codes for CASSPQPGANVLTF.